The 23 T cell receptor beta chains given below trace back to one sample, sequenced in a study of T cells expressing NK-cell markers. TCRdb reanalyzed the 5' RACE reads, giving one entry per CDR3 protein sequence and no DNA. The ten top clones account for roughly 4.2%, within a sample of about 260,000 distinct CDR3 sequences. Sequencing was done on a sample of blood T cells: a sorted CD56 or NKG2C T cell subset, CD4+ or CD8+ T cells, or bulk PBMC T cells (not recorded which). These receptors were obtained from a woman between 18 and 75 years old in good health.

The chain couples TRBV12-3 or TRBV12-4 to TRBJ1-2; TCRdb returns TRBD1, unconfirmable since there is no DNA. The CDR3 covers 12 residues. The CDR3 spells CASSPLTYGYTF.

This chain joins TRBV6-5 and TRBJ2-4; TCRdb's D gene call, TRBD1, goes unchecked for lack of DNA. Germline V CDR1 and CDR2: MNHEY, SVGAGI. The CDR3 runs to 17 residues. The CDR3 loop reads CASSYAGQGLVKNIQYF.

The rearrangement joins TRBV2 to TRBJ2-5. CDR3 size: 14 residues. The germline V gene has CDR1 SNHLY and CDR2 FYNNEI. The CDR3 loop is CASSVEVVQETQYF.

The chain joins TRBV20-1 to TRBJ2-3; the TCRdb D gene call, TRBD1, has no DNA to confirm it. The CDR3 spans 16 residues. CDR1 DFQATT and CDR2 SNEGSKA come from the germline V gene (reference sequence). CDR3: CSADPMRGISTDTQYF.

The V call is TRBV7-2, the J call TRBJ2-1; TCRdb proposes TRBD2, but this gene call is untestable without DNA. The germline V gene encodes CDR1 SGHTA and CDR2 FQGNSA. The CDR3 has 15 residues. CDR3 residues: CASSSKLPGHNEQFF.

The V gene is TRBV12-3 or TRBV12-4, the J gene TRBJ1-5; TCRdb designates TRBD1, a call that cannot be tested without DNA. The CDR3 runs to 15 residues. CDR3 in amino acids: CASSFRQNSNQPQHF.

This CDR3 reads CASSQAVDGQAFF. J is TRBJ1-1 and V is TRBV4-1. The germline CDR1 and CDR2 sequences are MGHRA and YSYEKL. The CDR3 extends over 13 amino acids.

The chain is built from TRBV11-2 and TRBJ2-5; TCRdb proposes TRBD2, but this gene call is untestable without DNA. Germline CDR1 is SGHAT and CDR2 is FQNNGV. The CDR3 loop spans 16 amino acids. CDR3: CASSPSWTTSGETQYF. The variable domain in full, with the rest retrieved from reference TRBV11-2 and TRBJ2-5, is EAGVAQSPRYKIIEKRQSVAFWCNPISGHATLYWYQQILGQGPKLLIQFQNNGVVDDSQLPKDRFSAERLKGVDSTLKIQPAKLEDSAVYLCASSPSWTTSGETQYFGPGTRLLVL.

The chain uses TRBV29-1 and TRBJ2-1; TCRdb proposes TRBD1, but this gene call is untestable without DNA. The CDR3 consists of 12 residues. Germline CDR1 is SQVTM and CDR2 is ANQGSEA. The CDR3 sequence is CSVDAGVDEQFF.

The chain carries TRBV6-2 or TRBV6-3 and TRBJ2-1; the D call from TCRdb, TRBD1, cannot be confirmed without DNA. Germline V gene data show CDR1 as MNHEY and CDR2 as SVGEGT. The CDR3 has 17 amino acids. The CDR3: CASSYSGGPSSYNEQFF.

V is TRBV29-1 and J is TRBJ2-5; the D gene TCRdb calls, TRBD2, cannot be checked with no DNA. The CDR3 is made up of 13 amino acids. Germline CDR1 SQVTM, CDR2 ANQGSEA. The CDR3 loop reads CSVVDFYQETQYF.

This chain links TRBV10-1 with TRBJ2-6. The CDR3 consists of 16 residues. Germline assignment: CDR1 WNHNN and CDR2 SYGVQD (reference sequence). The CDR3 loop is CASSEDGVPGANVLTF.

The V and J genes are TRBV5-1 and TRBJ1-2. There are 14 residues in the CDR3. Germline CDR1 SGHRS, CDR2 YFSETQ. CDR3 residues: CASSPTVPNYGYTF.

V gene TRBV7-2 combines with J gene TRBJ2-1. The germline gives CDR1 SGHTA, CDR2 FQGNSA. The CDR3 contains 15 residues. CDR3 region: CASRPRGSSYNEQFF. Together with reference TRBV7-2 and TRBJ2-1, the CDR3 gives the full variable domain: GAGVSQSPSNKVTEKGKDVELRCDPISGHTALYWYRQSLGQGLEFLIYFQGNSAPDKSGLPSDRFSAERTGGSVSTLTIQRTQQEDSAVYLCASRPRGSSYNEQFFGPGTRLTVL.

The chain employs TRBV5-5 and TRBJ1-5. The CDR3 loop spans 13 amino acids. Per the germline V gene, CDR1 is SGHKS and CDR2 is YYEKEE (reference sequence). The CDR3 loop reads CASSDNRYQPQHF.

The J gene is TRBJ2-7, the V gene TRBV24-1; TCRdb's D call, TRBD1, is unchecked because there is no DNA. This CDR3 region has 15 residues. Germline CDR1 KGHDR, CDR2 SFDVKD. This CDR3 is CATSDVGDRAGEQYF.

This chain uses TRBV6-6 with TRBJ2-3. Looked up from germline, CDR1 is MNHNY and CDR2 is SVGAGI (reference sequence). The CDR3 runs to 11 residues. This CDR3 is CASSHVDTQYF.

The chain is built from TRBV15 and TRBJ1-1. The CDR3 runs 12 residues. Per the germline V gene, CDR1 is LNHNV and CDR2 is YYDKDF (reference sequence). CDR3 region: CATSPPRTEAFF.

The chain links TRBV18 to TRBJ2-5. The CDR3 is 14 amino acids. CDR1 is KGHSH, CDR2 LQKENI, per germline. CDR3 amino acids: CASSPQEYLETQYF. Drawing the rest from reference TRBV18 and TRBJ2-5, the complete variable domain is NAGVMQNPRHLVRRRGQEARLRCSPMKGHSHVYWYRQLPEEGLKFMVYLQKENIIDESGMPKERFSAEFPKEGPSILRIQQVVRGDSAAYFCASSPQEYLETQYFGPGTRLLVL.

The J gene is TRBJ1-1, the V gene TRBV20-1. The CDR3 spans 11 residues. Germline loops: CDR1 DFQATT, CDR2 SNEGSKA (reference sequence). CDR3 loop: CSARVEGGAFF.

The rearrangement links TRBV12-3 or TRBV12-4 to TRBJ1-1; the TCRdb D gene call, TRBD1, has no DNA to confirm it. The CDR3 length is 13 residues. The chain's CDR3 is CASKAGANTEAFF.

The chain is built from TRBV5-1 and TRBJ2-5; no DNA is available, so the TRBD2 call from TCRdb remains unchecked. This CDR3 comprises 15 residues. The V gene's germline CDR1 is SGHRS and CDR2 YFSETQ. The CDR3 sequence is CASSLGLAVQETQYF. The whole variable domain, filled in from reference TRBV5-1 and TRBJ2-5, reads KAGVTQTPRYLIKTRGQQVTLSCSPISGHRSVSWYQQTPGQGLQFLFEYFSETQRNKGNFPGRFSGRQFSNSRSEMNVSTLELGDSALYLCASSLGLAVQETQYFGPGTRLLVL.

The chain's CDR3 is CASSQQGNALNQPQHF. V usage is TRBV28 and J usage is TRBJ1-5; TCRdb reports TRBD1, a call that lacks DNA to check it against. The CDR3 covers 16 residues. Per germline, CDR1 MDHEN and CDR2 SYDVKM.